These 5 T cell receptor beta chains originate from one sample sequenced in a study of shared clonotypes between healthy human individuals. The repertoire was sequenced with immunoSEQ multiplex PCR; TCRdb's copy has only in-frame clones and lacks some. The sample gives some 660,000 clones, approximately 73% of which show up once; more than 1.5% is in the top ten. Sequencing input: memory CD4+ T cells sorted from blood. Specified subset: CD45RA-negative fraction. These receptors all stem from a woman in her thirties in good health.

This clone was detected only a few times. V gene TRBV5-1 combines with J gene TRBJ2-3; 12 bases agree with TRBD1. This CDR3 is 16 amino acids long. Germline V gene data show CDR1 as SGHRS and CDR2 as YFSETQ. The V segment lost 3 bases and the J segment 3 bases; nucleotides outside the gene matches: 5. The CDR3 protein is CASSWGQGAVTDTQYF. DNA of the CDR3: TGCGCCAGCAGCTGGGGACAGGGGGCCGTGACAGATACGCAGTATTTT.

This clone appeared a few times. CDR3: CASSPPGEPQHF. In nucleotides, the CDR3 is TGTGCCAGCTCACCACCGGGAGAGCCCCAGCATTTT. The chain uses TRBV18 and TRBJ1-5; D unresolved. The CDR3 extends over 12 amino acids. In germline, CDR1 is KGHSH, CDR2 LQKENI. V gave up 0 bases and J gave up 8 bases, with 5 bases separating them.

The chain recombines TRBV5-6 with TRBJ1-3, with TRBD1 as a possible D gene (6 bases). From germline, CDR1 is SGHDT and CDR2 YYEEEE. This CDR3 region has 16 residues. V was cut by 4 bases and J by 0 bases, with 14 bases left in between. CDR3 sequence (DNA): TGTGCCAGCAGCCGATTTACAGGGTCCTCTGGAAACACCATATATTTT. This translates into CASSRFTGSSGNTIYF.

The genes are TRBV7-6 and TRBJ2-7; unclear D gene. Germline-derived CDR1 and CDR2 are SGHVS and FNYEAQ. Trimming left V 2 bases short and J 7 bases short, with 9 bases between. The CDR3 is made up of 12 amino acids. This CDR3 reads CASSLNSEEQYF. As DNA, the CDR3 is TGTGCCAGCAGCTTAAATTCGGAAGAGCAGTACTTC.

This sequence joins TRBV28 and TRBJ2-7; D possibly corresponds to TRBD1 (6 bases). CDR1 is MDHEN, CDR2 SYDVKM, per germline. Trimming shortened V by 4 bases and J by 0 bases, and 13 bases separated the two germline ends. This CDR3 region has 15 residues. The CDR3 loop reads CASSSGHTTSYEQYF. Written as DNA, the CDR3 is TGTGCCAGCAGTTCGGGACACACGACCTCCTACGAGCAGTACTTC.